Reported below is one TCR beta chain. Exposed enrollees encountered a COVID-19 case at some point within 2 weeks before study entry. The V end was cut by 8 bases, the J end by 1 base, with 14 bases between. The CDR3 has 14 amino acids. Germline V lookup: CDR1 LNHDA, CDR2 SQIVND (reference sequence). Here immunoSEQ multiplex PCR was the method, and the copy in TCRdb shows in-frame clones only, minus some. Of approximately 260,000 clones in the sample, roughly 84% were seen once. This sample was included in a study of blood T cell repertoires in COVID-19. Across the whole study: Sites across the United States, Italy and Spain contributed samples from acute and convalescent COVID-19.

The chain is built from TRBV19 and TRBJ1-1; D unclear. Sequenced sample: PBMCs or T cells enriched from blood (not recorded which). The TCR comes from a woman between 50 and 59 years old who had been exposed to COVID-19. CDR3 protein: CASSVRERNTEAFF. CDR3 in DNA: TGTGCCAGTTCTGTTCGCGAGCGGAACACTGAAGCTTTCTTT.